There are a few counts of the clone carrying this TCR beta chain. Its antigen is undetermined. The length of the CDR3 is 15 residues. V was cut by 10 bases and J by 2 bases, with 20 bases left in between. The germline V gene encodes CDR1 SGHDN and CDR2 FVKESK. In terms of origin and age, donors were healthy Caucasian individuals from Russia aged about 6 to 95. Primed by a sample-barcoded 5' primer and a J-beta primer mix, a second PCR proceeded for about 7 to 11 cycles. TCRdb used MiXCR to reprocess the 5' RACE reads, holding one entry per CDR3 protein. In the table there are approximately 1,700,000 distinct CDR3 sequences, about two fifths of which are singletons. This sample is drawn from a study of blood T cells in healthy people across ages. Findings of the study overall: Long-lived donors exceeded aged donors in naive CD4+ cells and diversity. Observed TCR beta diversity showed a strong correlation with the percentage of naive T cells as measured by flow cytometry. The lack of PBMC sorting stopped any conclusive naive versus antigen-experienced comparison.

The origin of this receptor is a human donor in good health. This rearrangement joins TRBV14 to TRBJ2-5, with D maybe TRBD2 (6 bases). The sequencing input was blood. CDR3 DNA: TGTGCCACCTCCCCAACGGCGGGACGGCAAGAGACCCAGTACTTC. Its protein is CATSPTAGRQETQYF. The full variable domain, its missing parts supplied by reference TRBV14 and TRBJ2-5, is EAGVTQFPSHSVIEKGQTVTLRCDPISGHDNLYWYRRVMGKEIKFLLHFVKESKQDESGMPNNRFLAERTGGTYSTLKVQPAELEDSGVYFCATSPTAGRQETQYFGPGTRLLVL.